What follows are 9 T cell receptor beta chains derived from one specimen sequenced in a study of shared clonotypes between healthy human individuals. Data came from immunoSEQ multiplex PCR; TCRdb stores just in-frame clones and leaves some out. The sample lists around 2,000,000 clones, roughly 95% occurring once. Material for sequencing was naive CD4+ T cells sorted from blood. The subset: CD45RA+ positively selected. The origin of the receptors is a young man in good health.

This clone was recorded once. This sequence joins TRBV15 and TRBJ2-5; TRBD2 might be the D (5 bases). This CDR3 has 13 residues. Trimming shortened V by 1 base and J by 5 bases, and 8 bases separated the two germline ends. CDR1 is LNHNV and CDR2 is YYDKDF in the germline V gene (reference sequence). In DNA form, the CDR3 reads TGTGCCACCAGCAGAGGGAGGAGCGAGACCCAGTACTTC. Residues: CATSRGRSETQYF.

This sequence joins TRBV4-1 and TRBJ2-2; 7 bases agree with TRBD1. CDR1 is MGHRA and CDR2 is YSYEKL in the germline V gene. V lost 3 bases, J lost 1 base, and 5 bases stayed unmatched. CDR3 length: 16 residues. CDR3 residues: CASSQETGWNTGELFF. DNA of the CDR3: TGCGCCAGCAGCCAGGAGACAGGGTGGAACACCGGGGAGCTGTTTTTT.

V and J are TRBV30 and TRBJ2-5; 8 bases align to TRBD1. This CDR3 is built from 15 residues. Trimming at V came to 2 bases and at J to 0 bases, leaving 5 bases not matched to a gene. From germline, CDR1 is GTSNPN and CDR2 SVGIG (reference sequence). CDR3 bases: TGTGCCTGGAGTCATCGGGACAGGTACCAAGAGACCCAGTACTTC. Its translation is CAWSHRDRYQETQYF.

The chain employs TRBV5-4 and TRBJ1-4; TRBD1 might be the D (5 bases). V was shortened by 3 bases and J by 5 bases, with 14 bases between the two germline ends. The CDR3 runs 15 residues. Germline V lookup: CDR1 SGHNT, CDR2 YYREEE (reference sequence). This CDR3 reads CASSWGGDRNEKLFF. CDR3 nucleotide sequence: TGTGCCAGCAGCTGGGGAGGGGACCGAAATGAAAAACTGTTTTTT.

This clone was seen a single time. The rearrangement uses TRBV9 and TRBJ2-5; 15 positions match TRBD2. This CDR3 is 20 amino acids long. J lost 5 bases, V lost 4 bases, and 18 bases had no gene match. The germline V gene has CDR1 SGDLS and CDR2 YYNGEE. The chain's CDR3 is CASSLLASGTSGGPGETQYF. The DNA of the CDR3 is TGTGCCAGCAGCCTTCTCGCCTCCGGGACTAGCGGGGGGCCGGGGGAGACCCAGTACTTC.

This clone was counted once. The V call is TRBV6-6, the J call TRBJ2-7, with 8 positions matching TRBD1. J was trimmed by 2 bases and V by 6 bases; bases with no gene match: 9. This CDR3 contains 15 residues. Germline CDR1 is MNHNY and CDR2 is SVGAGI (reference sequence). As DNA, the CDR3 is TGTGCCAGCAGGCTAGGACAGGGCGGGCCCTACGAGCAGTACTTC. Its protein is CASRLGQGGPYEQYF.

V usage is TRBV28 and J usage is TRBJ2-5; the D gene is possibly TRBD2 (6 bases). The end of the DNA is better explained by TRBJ2-7, so the J call may be wrong. CDR3 length: 15 residues. Germline loops: CDR1 MDHEN, CDR2 SYDVKM. The CDR3 reads CASSLAGLGPDEQYF. The DNA of the CDR3 is TGTGCCAGCAGTTTAGCGGGGCTAGGTCCGGACGAGCAGTACTTC.

This rearrangement joins TRBV6-1 to TRBJ2-2, with 7 bases matching TRBD1. The CDR3 spans 13 residues. Germline CDR1 MNHNS, CDR2 SASEGT. The junction had 4 bases not matched to a gene; V was cut back by 10 bases and J by 2 bases. The CDR3 loop reads CAIRQGNTGELFF. CDR3 nucleotides: TGTGCCATCCGACAGGGAAACACCGGGGAGCTGTTTTTT.

This clone has only one observation. This chain connects TRBV6-5 to TRBJ1-2; no clear D. The length of the CDR3 is 12 residues. V lost 6 bases and J 7 bases, leaving 12 bases between the germline ends. Germline-derived CDR1 and CDR2 are MNHEY and SVGAGI. CDR3 DNA sequence: TGTGCCAGCAGACCCCGACAAGGTGGCTACACCTTC. Amino acids: CASRPRQGGYTF.